This entry describes one T cell receptor beta chain. The antigen it binds to is not known. The sample belongs to a study of cytomegalovirus exposure and HLA in healthy donors (dated by TCRdb to the late 2010s). For the study in its entirety: According to an earlier analysis of 587 of the donors, some 180 million T cells yielded some 120 million unique TCR beta sequences and about 280 Gb of sequence data. The T cell repertoires of several hundred subjects were profiled by immunosequencing and related to cytomegalovirus serostatus. The later analysis used no new phenotypic data to find candidate immune exposures, relying instead on TCR beta sequences and their occurrence across donors. About five DR-DQ haplotypes were treated as single units for association and clustering because of strong linkage in the cohort. In addition to the first cohort of 666 subjects, a separate validation cohort of 130 or so different subjects was used. An earlier analysis of fewer than 750 of the donors used high-throughput TCR beta sequencing to judge whether each TCR beta V gene segment behaved as functional or pseudogenic. All discovery cohort repertoires had been generated using a single sequencing platform. Typing coverage varied by locus: roughly 629-640 donors for A, B, C, DRB1 and DQB1; approximately 520 for DQA1; about 590 for DPA1; 400 to 480 for DPB1. Of the roughly 390 genotyped donors, 81% were placed in the genetic ancestry cluster associated with self-reported Caucasian donors. Both class I and class II loci were covered by HLA typing, at four-digit resolution. In a later genetic analysis, genome-wide SNP genotypes for 398 of the 666 donors were used, and that subset was treated as a discovery cohort. Across some 400 genotyped donors of the cohort, an average of about 200,000 unique TCR beta nucleotide sequences per donor were sequenced, and about a sixth of those sequences were non-productive. The study aimed to test whether cataloging public T cell receptors could reveal signatures of past pathogen exposure. Roughly 300 gigabases of sequencing data and tens of millions of unique TCR sequences were included in an early release covering about 700 HLA-typed donors. Alongside the repertoire data, information on donor age, sex, ethnicity and CMV serostatus was compiled. To predict cytomegalovirus infection status, the study combined high-throughput TCR immunosequencing, statistical association of individual TCRs with disease status, and machine learning. To study patterns of TCR occurrence, a later analysis re-analyzed previously published TCR beta repertoires from 666 donors and added high-resolution HLA genotyping.

General study outcomes and caveats: A cluster of highly shared sequence variants was judged likely to be a technical artifact of the sequencing pipeline. Presence/absence analyses assumed roughly uniform sequencing depth across donors, an assumption that may not hold. The classifier was reported to diagnose cytomegalovirus status with high specificity and sensitivity in both the original and validation cohorts. At a false discovery rate of 0.05, a later analysis linked 15,000 to 20,000 TCR beta sequences to specific HLA alleles. A total of about 150 TCR beta chains were listed by the study as associated with cytomegalovirus. The only immune exposure information available for the cohort was CMV serostatus. In an earlier analysis of roughly 500 of the donors, most TCR beta V segments appeared in productive rearrangements about 87% or about 30% of the time, broadly matching IMGT annotations. Because HLA typing was missing for some donors at each locus, association tests included only the typed subset. A later analysis found that HLA-associated TCR beta chains were more clonally expanded and had lower generation probabilities than equally common non-associated chains. According to the authors, the approach could potentially be generalized to other disease states and immunological phenotypes. Because counts were too low, 15 to 20 rarely observed V segments, including chromosome 9 orphons, were excluded from the earlier analysis of fewer than 650 of the donors. Only TCR beta chains were sequenced in this cohort, and the absence of alpha or paired-chain data limited detectable features. Most TCR sequences were observed very rarely across donors, whereas some public TCRs were present in many individuals. An association between a missense DCLRE1C variant and V-gene and J-gene trimming of TCR beta chains was found in a later genetic analysis and replicated in an independent cohort. A later genetic analysis reported fewer N-insertions in productive TCRs among donors in an Asian-associated ancestry cluster than the roughly 650-donor mean. A few of the identified cytomegalovirus-associated TCR beta chains were confirmed in vitro to be specific for cytomegalovirus antigens. In a later analysis, TCR association rates were found to vary across HLA loci, with the most associated TCRs seen for DRB1 alleles and the fewest for HLA-C alleles. Correlated functional status among segregating V segments might be attributable to linkage disequilibrium, but an unknown experimental factor could not be ruled out. In a later analysis, most CMV-associated TCR beta chains were found to appear HLA-restricted, with HLA associations seemingly driven largely by CMV exposure. According to a later analysis, parvovirus B19, influenza, CMV and Epstein-Barr virus appeared linked to several top co-occurrence clusters. When HLA alleles, especially DR and DQ, strongly co-occurred, attributing TCR associations to individual alleles was difficult. A further reported finding was that TCR beta sequences accurately predicted the HLA-A and HLA-B alleles for most subjects in the first cohort.

Receptor amplification or capture employed the immunoSEQ multiplex PCR assay. The multiplex PCR relied on a mix of 60 forward primers for TCR Vbeta segments and 13 reverse primers for TCR Jbeta segments. A multiplex PCR assay on genomic DNA amplified the CDR3 region of rearranged TCR beta genes. The amplified TCR beta libraries were sequenced on the Illumina HiSeq System as 87-base-pair reads. The authors' analysis ran thus. Across the 670 or so repertoires, a later analysis counted 75 million to 90 million unique TCR beta chains, about 10 million of which were shared by at least two donors. Raw reads were error-corrected and collapsed into unique sequences with a nearest-neighbor algorithm that merged closely related sequences to remove PCR and sequencing errors. To assign V, D and J gene segments, CDR3 sequences were aligned to IMGT reference sequences. For a sequence to be retained, a match of at least six nucleotides was required to both a V gene segment and a J gene segment. Rearrangements were called productive when the CDR3 lacked stop codons and stayed in frame with V and J; all others were non-productive. Following IMGT convention, CDR3 was defined as the stretch from the second conserved V-encoded cysteine to the conserved J-encoded phenylalanine. The earlier analysis of about 610 of the donors excluded any sequence lacking an unambiguous match to a single V gene segment. In an earlier analysis of several hundred of the donors, V segments were called functional above 56.7% productive rearrangements and were called segregating when the between-donor standard deviation exceeded 5%. A statistical classification framework was built to diagnose cytomegalovirus status from the catalog of TCR beta chain sequences. In a later analysis, TCR nucleotide sequences were compared against IMGT/GENE-DB human TR gene sequences so that V and J genes could be assigned. Using the TCRdist pipeline, a later analysis assigned CDR3 sequences along with most-parsimonious VDJ recombination scenarios. In a later analysis, each TCR beta chain was defined by its CDR3 amino acid sequence together with its V-gene family, and reads without a unique V-gene family were excluded. As a way to deal with suspected cross-contamination and a sequencing artifact, a later analysis dropped over 550 nucleotide sequences that were highly shared and had low generation probability. In a later analysis, a clonal expansion index was calculated for each public chain from normalized within-repertoire ranks of inferred template counts. In a later analysis, generation probabilities were computed with a VDJ recombination model fitted to out-of-frame rearrangements, and the resulting probabilities were checked against IGoR. In a later analysis, TCR-TCR, TCR-HLA and TCR-CMV co-occurrence was scored with hypergeometric tests, and a repertoire-size bias correction was applied to TCR pairs. In a later analysis, false discovery rates were estimated by permuting HLA or CMV assignments 20 times. In a later analysis, co-occurring TCRs were grouped using DBSCAN, and TCRdist sequence similarity was added for clustering within HLA-allele-positive subsets. Repertoires with fewer than 30,000 or more than 120,000 public chains were left out of co-occurrence clustering, as were about 5 repertoires with anomalous nucleotide sharing. This is the immuneACCESS table as TCRdb keeps it, with only in-frame sequences that have V and J called. A part of the clones is gone; compared with another copy, unresolved V genes explain less than half, and the rest is unexplained. That table is the source of V, J and clone size, and D and trimming were worked out from the DNA. This sample's table has entries for 40,000 to 45,000 clones. More than 1.5% of the sample is held by the ten biggest clonotypes.

The cohort was made up of 666 healthy bone marrow donors. Cohort members were all nominally healthy when sampled, although unrecorded immune exposures were likely present. The donor was CMV seronegative and was included in the group of about 350 seronegative cohort members. Every donor gave a peripheral blood sample, and the peripheral blood mononuclear cells from that sample were used for TCR beta sequencing. Genomic DNA extraction from the blood cell samples was performed with the Qiagen DNeasy Blood Extraction Kit. The receptor's source is a woman aged 30 to 39 in good health and CMV-seronegative. The specimen was PBMCs.

The nucleotides are TGTGCCACCAGCAGAATAAACAGGGGATTGAACACTGAAGCTTTCTTT. Its protein product is CATSRINRGLNTEAFF. The sequence links TRBV15 to TRBJ1-1; 7 central bases correspond to TRBD1. CDR1 and CDR2, per the germline V gene (reference sequence), are LNHNV and YYDKDF. V has 2 bases trimmed and J has 0 bases trimmed; junction bases matching no gene number 6. Reading from cysteine to phenylalanine, the CDR3 counts 16 amino acids. Only the CDR3 portion is preserved as DNA: 48 bases, with reading frame beginning at the first base.